This entry concerns a single TCR beta chain. One end of the junction does not line up with germline, which may come from a read error. This specimen belongs to a study of tumor-infiltrating lymphocytes in primary liver carcinoma. Synthesis of TCR beta cDNA was carried out from 500 ng total RNA with a constant-region primer. Libraries covering TCR beta were generated through three nested multiplex PCR rounds (using a slightly modified ARM-PCR). For 10 cycles apiece, the opening two PCR rounds ran with TRBV1-TRBV30 forward primers and a C-beta reverse primer. TCRdb reanalysed the multiplex PCR reads using MiXCR and keeps one entry per CDR3 protein. The table has tens of thousands of distinct CDR3 sequences, under 75% seen once. RNA and DNA were co-extracted from roughly 20-30 mg of unsorted bulk tissue. CDR1 is SGHAT, CDR2 FQNNGV, per germline. This CDR3 region has 15 residues.

Material: tumor-adjacent normal liver tissue. The clonotype originates from a man in his forties with primary liver carcinoma and hepatitis B virus infection. V and J are TRBV11-2 and TRBJ2-7; D possibly uses TRBD1 or TRBD2 (5 bases each). The CDR3 region has the DNA TGTACCAGCAGCCAATATTCGGGTGGGGGCTACGAGCAGTACTTC. Translated: CTSSQYSGGGYEQYF.